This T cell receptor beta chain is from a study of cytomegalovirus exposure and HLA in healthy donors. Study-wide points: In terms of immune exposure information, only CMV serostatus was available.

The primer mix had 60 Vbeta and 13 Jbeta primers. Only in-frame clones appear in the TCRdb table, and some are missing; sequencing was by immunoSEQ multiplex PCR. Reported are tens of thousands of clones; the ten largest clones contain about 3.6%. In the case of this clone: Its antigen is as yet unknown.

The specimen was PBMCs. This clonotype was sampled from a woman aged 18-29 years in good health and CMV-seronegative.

The CDR3 sequence: CASSKHSLQGAVSYNEQFF. The CDR3 region has the DNA TGCGCCAGCAGCAAACATTCCCTTCAGGGGGCTGTATCCTACAATGAGCAGTTCTTC. The genes are TRBV4-1 and TRBJ2-1, with TRBD1 identical over 8 bases. Germline V gives CDR1 MGHRA, CDR2 YSYEKL. V lost 5 bases and J lost 1; bases outside the gene matches: 16. The CDR3 is 19 residues long.